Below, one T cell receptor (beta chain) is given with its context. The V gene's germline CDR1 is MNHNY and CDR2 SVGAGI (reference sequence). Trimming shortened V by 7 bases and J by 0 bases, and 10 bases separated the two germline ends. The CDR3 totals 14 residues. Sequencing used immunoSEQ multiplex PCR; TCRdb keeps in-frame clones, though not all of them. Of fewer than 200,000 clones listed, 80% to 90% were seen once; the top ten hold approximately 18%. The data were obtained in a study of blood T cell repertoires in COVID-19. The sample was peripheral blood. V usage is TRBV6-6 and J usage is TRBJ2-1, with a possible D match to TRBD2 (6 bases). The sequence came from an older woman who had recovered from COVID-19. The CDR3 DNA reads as TGTGCCAGCACCCTGGGAGGCTCCTACAATGAGCAGTTCTTC. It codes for CASTLGGSYNEQFF.